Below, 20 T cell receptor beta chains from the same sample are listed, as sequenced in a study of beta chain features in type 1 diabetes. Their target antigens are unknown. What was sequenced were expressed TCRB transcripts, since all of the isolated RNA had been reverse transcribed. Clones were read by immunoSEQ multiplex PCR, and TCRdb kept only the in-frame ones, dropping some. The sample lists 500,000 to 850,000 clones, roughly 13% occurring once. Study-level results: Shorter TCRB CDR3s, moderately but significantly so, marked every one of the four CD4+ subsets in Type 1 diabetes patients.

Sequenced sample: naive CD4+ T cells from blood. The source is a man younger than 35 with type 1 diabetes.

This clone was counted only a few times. CDR3 in DNA: TGTGCCAGCAGGACTAGCGGGAGTGGGGAGACCCAGTACTTC. This codes for CASRTSGSGETQYF. The chain recombines TRBV7-9 with TRBJ2-5, with 12 bases identical to TRBD2. The CDR3 runs 14 residues. The germline V gene encodes CDR1 SEHNR and CDR2 FQNEAQ (reference sequence). The V gene end was trimmed by 6 bases and the J gene end by 5 bases; junction bases not matched to a gene: 4.

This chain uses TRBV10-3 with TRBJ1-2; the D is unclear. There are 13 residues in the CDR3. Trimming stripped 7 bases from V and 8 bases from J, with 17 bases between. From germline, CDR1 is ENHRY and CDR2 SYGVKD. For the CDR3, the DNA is TGTGCCATCATGGGCAACGGCCTGGGGGGCTACACCTTC. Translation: CAIMGNGLGGYTF.

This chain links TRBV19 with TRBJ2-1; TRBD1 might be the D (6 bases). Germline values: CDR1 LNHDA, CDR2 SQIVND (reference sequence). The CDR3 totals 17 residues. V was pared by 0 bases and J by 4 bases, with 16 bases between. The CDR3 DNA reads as TGTGCCAGTAGTATAGAGTATGGGACACCGTGGTACAATGAGCAGTTCTTC. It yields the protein CASSIEYGTPWYNEQFF.

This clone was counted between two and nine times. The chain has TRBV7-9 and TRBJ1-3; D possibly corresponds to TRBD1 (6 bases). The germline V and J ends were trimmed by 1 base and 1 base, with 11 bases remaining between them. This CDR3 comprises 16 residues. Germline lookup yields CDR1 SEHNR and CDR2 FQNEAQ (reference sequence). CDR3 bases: TGTGCCAGCAGCTTAGGAACAGGGCTATCTGGAAACACCATATATTTT. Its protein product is CASSLGTGLSGNTIYF.

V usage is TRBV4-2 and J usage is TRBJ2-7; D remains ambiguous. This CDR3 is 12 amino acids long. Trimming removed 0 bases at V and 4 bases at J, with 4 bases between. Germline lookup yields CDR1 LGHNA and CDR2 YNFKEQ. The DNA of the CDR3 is TGTGCCAGCAGCCAAGATAAGTACGAGCAGTACTTC. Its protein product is CASSQDKYEQYF.

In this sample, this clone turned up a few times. The CDR3 bases are TGTGCCAGTAGTAGACAGGTCACCTACGAGCAGTACTTC. Protein: CASSRQVTYEQYF. The chain recombines TRBV19 with TRBJ2-7; a possible D gene is TRBD1 (6 bases). The germline V gene has CDR1 LNHDA and CDR2 SQIVND (reference sequence). Trimming stripped 4 bases from V and 2 bases from J, with 9 bases between. This CDR3 is 13 amino acids long.

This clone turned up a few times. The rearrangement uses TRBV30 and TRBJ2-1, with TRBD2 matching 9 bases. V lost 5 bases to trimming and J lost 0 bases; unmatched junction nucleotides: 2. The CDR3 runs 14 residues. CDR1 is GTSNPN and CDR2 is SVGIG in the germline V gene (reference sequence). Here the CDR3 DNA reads TGTGCCTGGCGGCGGGAGGGCTCCTACAATGAGCAGTTCTTC. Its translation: CAWRREGSYNEQFF.

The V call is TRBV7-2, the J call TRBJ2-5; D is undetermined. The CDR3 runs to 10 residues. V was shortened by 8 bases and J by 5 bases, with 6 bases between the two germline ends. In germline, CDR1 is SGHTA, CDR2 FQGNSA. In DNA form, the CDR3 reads TGTGCCAGCGTCTCTGAGACCCAGTACTTC. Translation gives CASVSETQYF.

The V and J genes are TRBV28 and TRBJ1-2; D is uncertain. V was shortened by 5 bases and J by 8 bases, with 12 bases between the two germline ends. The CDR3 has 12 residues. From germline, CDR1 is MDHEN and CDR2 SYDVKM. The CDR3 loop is CASSLTKRGYTF. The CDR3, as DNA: TGTGCCAGCAGTCTCACAAAAAGGGGCTACACCTTC.

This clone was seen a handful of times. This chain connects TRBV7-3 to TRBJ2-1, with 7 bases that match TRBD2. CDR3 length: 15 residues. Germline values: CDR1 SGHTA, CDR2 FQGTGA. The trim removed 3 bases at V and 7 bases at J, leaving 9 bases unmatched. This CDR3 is CASSLKRGGINEQFF. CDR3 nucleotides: TGTGCCAGCAGCTTGAAGCGGGGTGGGATAAATGAGCAGTTCTTC. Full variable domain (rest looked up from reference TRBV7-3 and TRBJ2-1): GAGVSQTPSNKVTEKGKYVELRCDPISGHTALYWYRQSLGQGPEFLIYFQGTGAADDSGLPNDRFFAVRPEGSVSTLKIQRTERGDSAVYLCASSLKRGGINEQFFGPGTRLTVL.

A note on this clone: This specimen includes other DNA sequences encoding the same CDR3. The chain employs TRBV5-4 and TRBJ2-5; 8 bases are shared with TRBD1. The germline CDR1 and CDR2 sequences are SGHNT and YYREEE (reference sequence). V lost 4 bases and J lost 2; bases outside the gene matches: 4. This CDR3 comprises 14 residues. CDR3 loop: CASSPDRAQETQYF. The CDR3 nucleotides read TGTGCCAGCAGCCCGGACAGGGCTCAAGAGACCCAGTACTTC.

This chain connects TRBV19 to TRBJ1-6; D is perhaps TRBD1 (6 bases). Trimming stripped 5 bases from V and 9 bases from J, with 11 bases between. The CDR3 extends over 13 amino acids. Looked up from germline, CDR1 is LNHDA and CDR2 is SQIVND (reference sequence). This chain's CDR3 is CASSGQGSSPLHF. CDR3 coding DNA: TGTGCCAGTAGTGGCCAGGGGAGTTCACCCCTCCACTTT.

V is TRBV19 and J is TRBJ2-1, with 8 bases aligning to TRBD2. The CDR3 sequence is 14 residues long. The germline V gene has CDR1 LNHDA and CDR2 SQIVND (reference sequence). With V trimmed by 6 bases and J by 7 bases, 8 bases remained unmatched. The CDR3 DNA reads TGTGCCAGTAGGCCCGGGACTAGTTCTAATGAGCAGTTCTTC. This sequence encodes CASRPGTSSNEQFF.

For the CDR3, the DNA is TGTGCCATCAGATCTAGCGGAGACTCCTACAATGAGCAGTTCTTC. It specifies CAIRSSGDSYNEQFF. V usage is TRBV10-3 and J usage is TRBJ2-1; 7 bases line up with TRBD2. Germline V gene sequence: CDR1 ENHRY, CDR2 SYGVKD. V gave up 6 bases and J gave up 0 bases; unmatched junction bases: 5. The CDR3 is 15 residues long.

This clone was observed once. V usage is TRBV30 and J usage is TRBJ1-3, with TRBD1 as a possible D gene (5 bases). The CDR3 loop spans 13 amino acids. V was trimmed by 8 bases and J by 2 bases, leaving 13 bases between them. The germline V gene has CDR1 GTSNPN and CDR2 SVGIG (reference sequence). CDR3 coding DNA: TGTGCCAGTAACGGGGCCCCTGGAAACACCATATATTTT. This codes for CASNGAPGNTIYF.

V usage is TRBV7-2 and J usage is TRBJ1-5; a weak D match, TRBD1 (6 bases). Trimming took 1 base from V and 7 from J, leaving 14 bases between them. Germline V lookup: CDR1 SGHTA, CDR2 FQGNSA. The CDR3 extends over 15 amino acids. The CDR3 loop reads CASSLEWAGGQPQHF. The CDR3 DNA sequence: TGTGCCAGCAGCTTAGAGTGGGCCGGGGGCCAGCCCCAGCATTTT.

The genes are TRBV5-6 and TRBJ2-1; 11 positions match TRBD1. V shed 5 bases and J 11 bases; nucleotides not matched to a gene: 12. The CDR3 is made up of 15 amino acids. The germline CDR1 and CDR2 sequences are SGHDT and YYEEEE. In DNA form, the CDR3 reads TGTGCCAGCAGAATGTTGGGACAGGGGGAGGGAAAGCAGTTCTTC. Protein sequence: CASRMLGQGEGKQFF.

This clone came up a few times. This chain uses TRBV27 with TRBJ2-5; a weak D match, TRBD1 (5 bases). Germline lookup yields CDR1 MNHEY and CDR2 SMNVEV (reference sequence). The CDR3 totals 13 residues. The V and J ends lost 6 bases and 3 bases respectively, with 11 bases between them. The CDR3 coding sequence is TGTGCCAGCAGATTACAGGAAAAAGAGACCCAGTACTTC. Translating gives CASRLQEKETQYF.

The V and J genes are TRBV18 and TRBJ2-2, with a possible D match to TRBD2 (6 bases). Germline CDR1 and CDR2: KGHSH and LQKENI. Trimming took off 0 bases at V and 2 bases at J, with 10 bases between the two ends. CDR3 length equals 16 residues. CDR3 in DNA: TGTGCCAGCTCACCACCGAGGACTACAAACACCGGGGAGCTGTTTTTT. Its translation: CASSPPRTTNTGELFF.

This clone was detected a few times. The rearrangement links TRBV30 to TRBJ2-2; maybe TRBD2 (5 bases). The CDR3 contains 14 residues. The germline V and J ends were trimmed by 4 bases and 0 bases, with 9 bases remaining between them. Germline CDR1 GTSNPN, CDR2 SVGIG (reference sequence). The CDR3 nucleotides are TGTGCCTGGAAGAGGGATTCGAACACCGGGGAGCTGTTTTTT. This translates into CAWKRDSNTGELFF.